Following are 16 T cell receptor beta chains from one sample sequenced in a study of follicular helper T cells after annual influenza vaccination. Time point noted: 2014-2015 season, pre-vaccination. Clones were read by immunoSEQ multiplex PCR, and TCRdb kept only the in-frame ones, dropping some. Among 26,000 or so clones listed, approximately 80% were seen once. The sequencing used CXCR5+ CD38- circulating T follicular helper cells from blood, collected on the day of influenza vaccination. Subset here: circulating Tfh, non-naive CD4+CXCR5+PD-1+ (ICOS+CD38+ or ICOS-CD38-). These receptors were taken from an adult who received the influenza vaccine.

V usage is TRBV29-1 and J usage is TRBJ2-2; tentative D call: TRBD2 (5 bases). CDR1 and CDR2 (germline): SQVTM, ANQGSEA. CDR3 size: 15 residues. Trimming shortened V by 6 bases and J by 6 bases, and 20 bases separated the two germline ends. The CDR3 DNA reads TGCAGCGTCCCGGGAATAATGGCTAGCTCCGGGGAGCTGTTTTTT. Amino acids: CSVPGIMASSGELFF.

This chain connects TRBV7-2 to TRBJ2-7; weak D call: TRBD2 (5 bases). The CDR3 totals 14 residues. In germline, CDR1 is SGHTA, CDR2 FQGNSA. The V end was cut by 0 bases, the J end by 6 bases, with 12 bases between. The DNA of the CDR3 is TGTGCCAGCAGCTTAGCGGGAGAAGGAACCGAGCAGTACTTC. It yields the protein CASSLAGEGTEQYF.

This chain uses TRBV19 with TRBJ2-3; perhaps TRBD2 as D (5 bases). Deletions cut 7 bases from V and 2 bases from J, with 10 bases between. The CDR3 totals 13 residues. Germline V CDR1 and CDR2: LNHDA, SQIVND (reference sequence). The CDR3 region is CASIDGNTDTQYF. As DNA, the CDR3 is TGTGCCAGTATTGACGGGAACACAGATACGCAGTATTTT.

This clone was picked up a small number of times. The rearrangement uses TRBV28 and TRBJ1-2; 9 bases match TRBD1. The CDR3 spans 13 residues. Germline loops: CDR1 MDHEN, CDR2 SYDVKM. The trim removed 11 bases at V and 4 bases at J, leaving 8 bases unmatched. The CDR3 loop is CAVSGTGSYGYTF. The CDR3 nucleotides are TGTGCCGTCTCCGGGACAGGGTCCTATGGCTACACCTTC.

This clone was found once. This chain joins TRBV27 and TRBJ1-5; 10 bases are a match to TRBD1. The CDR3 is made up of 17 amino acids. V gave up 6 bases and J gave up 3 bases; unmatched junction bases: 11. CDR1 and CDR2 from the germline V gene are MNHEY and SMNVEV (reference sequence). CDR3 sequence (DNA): TGTGCCAGCAGCTTAGCGGGGGGACAGGGGATCAATCAGCCCCAGCATTTT. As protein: CASSLAGGQGINQPQHF.

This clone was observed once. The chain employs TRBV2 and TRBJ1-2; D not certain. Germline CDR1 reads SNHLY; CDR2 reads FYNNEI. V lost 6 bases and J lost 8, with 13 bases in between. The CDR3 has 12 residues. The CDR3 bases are TGTGCCAGCAGGGCGGCCGGAGTGGGCTACACCTTC. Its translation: CASRAAGVGYTF.

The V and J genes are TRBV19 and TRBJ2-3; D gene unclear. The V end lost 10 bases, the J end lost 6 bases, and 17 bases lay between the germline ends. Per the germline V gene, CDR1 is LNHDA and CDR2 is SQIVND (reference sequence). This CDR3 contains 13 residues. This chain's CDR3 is CANQLQVWDTQYF. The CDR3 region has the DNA TGTGCCAACCAACTTCAGGTGTGGGATACGCAGTATTTT.

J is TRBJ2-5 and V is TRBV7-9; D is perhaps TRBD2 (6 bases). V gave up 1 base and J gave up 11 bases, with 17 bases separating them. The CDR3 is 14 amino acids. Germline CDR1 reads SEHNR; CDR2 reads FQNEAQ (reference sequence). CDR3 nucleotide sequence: TGTGCCAGCAGCTTAGGGGGAGGAGCCCCTTGGCAGTACTTC. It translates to CASSLGGGAPWQYF.

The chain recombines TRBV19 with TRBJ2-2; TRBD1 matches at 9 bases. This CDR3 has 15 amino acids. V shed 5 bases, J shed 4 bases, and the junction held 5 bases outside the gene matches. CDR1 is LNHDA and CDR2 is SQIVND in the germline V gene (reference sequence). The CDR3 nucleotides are TGTGCCAGTAGTTCGGGACAGGGTGGCACCGGGGAGCTGTTTTTT. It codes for CASSSGQGGTGELFF.

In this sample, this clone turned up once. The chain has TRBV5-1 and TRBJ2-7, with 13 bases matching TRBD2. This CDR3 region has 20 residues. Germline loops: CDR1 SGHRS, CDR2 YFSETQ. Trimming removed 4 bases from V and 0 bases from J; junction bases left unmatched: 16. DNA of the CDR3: TGCGCCAGCAGCCTGGACGGACTAGCGGGAGCGCGGGGGAGCTCCTACGAGCAGTACTTC. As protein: CASSLDGLAGARGSSYEQYF.

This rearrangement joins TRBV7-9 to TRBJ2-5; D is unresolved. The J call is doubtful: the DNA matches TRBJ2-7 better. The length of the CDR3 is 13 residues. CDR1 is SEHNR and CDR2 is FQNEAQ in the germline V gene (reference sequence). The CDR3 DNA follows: TGTGCCAGCAGCTTATCTGGTACCTACGAGCAGTACTTC. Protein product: CASSLSGTYEQYF.

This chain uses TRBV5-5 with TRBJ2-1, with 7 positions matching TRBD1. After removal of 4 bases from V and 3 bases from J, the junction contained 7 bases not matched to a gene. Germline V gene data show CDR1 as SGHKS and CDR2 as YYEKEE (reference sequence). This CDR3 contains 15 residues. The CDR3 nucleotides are TGTGCCAGCAGCCCGACAGGGCTGGGCTACAATGAGCAGTTCTTC. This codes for CASSPTGLGYNEQFF.

In nucleotides, the CDR3 is TGTGCCAGCTCACCGGGGGGTGTTAATCAGCCCCAGCATTTT. This sequence encodes CASSPGGVNQPQHF. The chain uses TRBV18 and TRBJ1-5; D is perhaps TRBD1 (5 bases). The ends were cut back, 3 bases at V and 4 bases at J, with 10 bases in the middle. There are 14 residues in the CDR3. The germline CDR1 and CDR2 sequences are KGHSH and LQKENI.

This chain's CDR3 is CASSLRHRESNQPQHF. The CDR3 DNA reads as TGTGCCAGTAGTTTACGACACCGGGAGAGCAATCAGCCCCAGCATTTT. The chain has TRBV19 and TRBJ1-5, with no clear D. The CDR3 is 16 amino acids. CDR1 LNHDA and CDR2 SQIVND come from the germline V gene (reference sequence). Trimming shortened V by 5 bases and J by 1 base, and 15 bases separated the two germline ends.

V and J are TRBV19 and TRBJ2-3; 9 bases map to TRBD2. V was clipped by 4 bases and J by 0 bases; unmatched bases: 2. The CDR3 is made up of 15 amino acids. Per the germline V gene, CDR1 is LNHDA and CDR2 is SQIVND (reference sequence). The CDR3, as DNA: TGTGCCAGTAGTAAGACTAGCGGTAGCACAGATACGCAGTATTTT. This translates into CASSKTSGSTDTQYF.

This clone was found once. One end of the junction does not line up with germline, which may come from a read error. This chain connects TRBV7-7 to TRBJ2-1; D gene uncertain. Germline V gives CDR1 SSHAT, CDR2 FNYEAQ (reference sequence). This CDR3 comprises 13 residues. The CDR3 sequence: CASSKTEFHEQFF. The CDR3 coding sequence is TGTGCTAGCAGCAAAACAGAGTTCCATGAGCAGTTCTTC. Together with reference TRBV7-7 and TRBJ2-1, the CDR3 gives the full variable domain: GAGVSQSPRYKVTKRGQDVTLRCDPISSHATLYWYQQALGQGPEFLTYFNYEAQPDKSGLPSDRFSAERPEGSISTLTIQRTEQRDSAMYRCASSKTEFHEQFFGPGTRLTVL.